The 23 T cell receptor beta chains in this list originate from one sample, sequenced in a study of T cell clonality in common variable immunodeficiency. TCRdb's copy holds only in-frame clones and misses some; the assay was immunoSEQ multiplex PCR. This sample has about 47,000 clones, each found more than once. Sequenced: peripheral blood mononuclear cells. These receptors came from a person aged 18-69 years in good health.

This clone occurred many times. The sequence runs out 3 residues before the end of the CDR3; the remainder is reconstructed from the germline J gene. The chain joins TRBV14 to TRBJ2-3; possible D gene TRBD2, 6 bases. The CDR3 consists of 18 residues. V lost 0 bases and J lost 5, with 21 bases in between. Germline V CDR1 and CDR2: SGHDN, FVKESK. The sequenced part of the CDR3 DNA is TGTGCCAGCAGCCAAGACCTGGTGGGAGCGGGCAAGGGAGATACG. It codes for CASSQDLVGAGKGDT. The entire CDR3 reads CASSQDLVGAGKGDTQYF.

This clone has just a few counts. From the germline J gene comes the end of the CDR3, since the read stops 3 residues before it. V gene TRBV2 combines with J gene TRBJ1-6; 7 positions match TRBD1. This CDR3 has 14 amino acids. The germline V gene has CDR1 SNHLY and CDR2 FYNNEI. V was clipped by 7 bases and J by 10 bases; unmatched bases: 10. The sequenced part of the CDR3 DNA is TGTGCCAGCACTCTGACAGGGTTGAACTCACCC. Translated, it gives CASTLTGLNSP. The CDR3 in full is CASTLTGLNSPLHF. The full variable domain, with the rest looked up from reference TRBV2 and TRBJ1-6, is EPEVTQTPSHQVTQMGQEVILRCVPISNHLYFYWYRQILGQKVEFLVSFYNNEISEKSEIFDDQFSVERPDGSNFTLKIRSTKLEDSAMYFCASTLTGLNSPLHFGNGTRLTVT.

This clone was detected ten times or more. The missing CDR3 end, 3 residues past where the read stops, is filled in from the germline J gene. This chain joins TRBV3-1 (or the pseudogene TRBV3-2) and TRBJ2-3, with 9 nucleotides matching TRBD2. Germline V gives CDR1 LGHDT, CDR2 YNNKEL (reference sequence). With V trimmed by 1 base and J by 4 bases, 3 bases remained unmatched. This CDR3 contains 15 residues. Incomplete CDR3 DNA: TGTGCCAGCAGCCAAGGACTAGCGGAGGCAGATACG. This sequence encodes CASSQGLAEADT. The entire CDR3 protein reads CASSQGLAEADTQYF.

This clone appeared many times. The read falls 3 residues short of the CDR3 end, and the missing part is taken from the germline J gene. This sequence joins TRBV5-1 and TRBJ1-6; no clear D. This CDR3 spans 16 amino acids. Germline V gene lookup returns CDR1 SGHRS and CDR2 YFSETQ. V was shortened by 0 bases and J by 6 bases, with 13 bases between the two germline ends. CDR3 loop: CASSLVAARFNSPLHF. CDR3 bases read: TGCGCCAGCAGCTTGGTGGCCGCCCGATTTAATTCACCC.

This clone was seen a handful of times. Read data end 3 residues before the CDR3 end; the end is taken from the germline J gene. The chain is built from TRBV2 and TRBJ2-3; D is perhaps TRBD2 (6 bases). This CDR3 spans 14 amino acids. Germline V gene lookup returns CDR1 SNHLY and CDR2 FYNNEI. V lost 6 bases and J 8 bases, leaving 18 bases between the germline ends. CDR3 DNA, as far as it was read: TGTGCCAGCAGCCTGGAGGGGCTTCGGCCTACG. Protein product: CASSLEGLRPT. The CDR3 in its entirety is CASSLEGLRPTQYF.

This clone has only a few counts. Coverage ceases 3 residues before the CDR3 finishes, and the germline J gene fills in the end. This chain links TRBV23-1 with TRBJ1-1; 9 bases align to TRBD1. TRBV23-1 is flagged as an ORF with uncertain function. This CDR3 has 16 amino acids. After removal of 0 bases from V and 3 bases from J, the junction contained 5 bases not matched to a gene. The CDR3 spells CASSQSSGQGDTEAFF. The sequenced part of the CDR3 DNA is TGCGCCAGCAGTCAATCGTCGGGACAGGGAGACACTGAA.

This clone was detected many times. The read gets to within 3 residues of the CDR3 end, and the germline J gene fills in the rest. The genes are TRBV7-2 and TRBJ2-5; D uncertain. Looked up from germline, CDR1 is SGHTA and CDR2 is FQGNSA. The CDR3 sequence is 13 residues long. Deletions cut 5 bases from V and 4 bases from J, with 11 bases between. The CDR3 bases that were read are TGTGCCAGCAGCACAGCCGGCATAGAGACC. The encoded protein is CASSTAGIET. The whole CDR3 region reads CASSTAGIETQYF.

This clone was detected many times. The read ends 3 residues shy of where the CDR3 ends; the end is completed using the germline J gene. The rearrangement joins TRBV6-4 to TRBJ2-1, with a possible D match to TRBD1 (6 bases). V was pared by 6 bases and J by 9 bases, with 21 bases between. The CDR3 loop spans 15 amino acids. CDR1 is MRHNA, CDR2 SNTAGT, per germline. Partial CDR3 DNA: TGTGCCAGCAGCGAAACAGGGTCCGGTCGGAGTGAG. It is translated as CASSETGSGRSE. The entire CDR3 protein is CASSETGSGRSEQFF.

This clone was found many times. From the germline J gene comes the end of the CDR3, since the read stops 3 residues before it. The gene calls are TRBV30 and TRBJ1-4, with no clear D. The CDR3 is 15 residues long. Germline V gives CDR1 GTSNPN, CDR2 SVGIG (reference sequence). Trimming stripped 3 bases from V and 5 bases from J, with 16 bases between. Partial CDR3 DNA: TGTGCCTGGAGCGCCGTAAGTGATCAGAATGAAAAA. As protein: CAWSAVSDQNEK. The whole CDR3 protein reads CAWSAVSDQNEKLFF.

This clone was picked up many times. The read comes to an end 3 residues before the CDR3 does, leaving the germline J gene to fill in the end. J is TRBJ2-2 and V is TRBV6-1; 9 bases line up with TRBD1. Germline CDR1 reads MNHNS; CDR2 reads SASEGT. V gave up 4 bases and J gave up 7 bases; unmatched junction bases: 10. The CDR3 has 16 amino acids. The sequenced part of the CDR3 DNA is TGTGCCAGCAGTGTACTCTCCGGGACAGGGAGCGGGGAG. As protein: CASSVLSGTGSGE. The full CDR3 sequence reads CASSVLSGTGSGELFF.

This clone appeared many times. Read coverage stops 3 residues before the CDR3 terminus; the germline J gene supplies the remainder. This chain links TRBV9 with TRBJ1-3; 7 nucleotides align to TRBD1. Unmatched junction bases numbered 9, after V lost 0 bases and J lost 0 bases. The germline V gene encodes CDR1 SGDLS and CDR2 YYNGEE. The CDR3 covers 18 residues. The CDR3 sequence is CASSVGAQTGSSGNTIYF. The CDR3 bases that were read are TGTGCCAGCAGCGTAGGGGCCCAGACAGGGTCCTCTGGAAACACC.

This clone has at least ten counts. The read halts 3 residues ahead of the CDR3 end, with the missing end drawn from the germline J gene. V and J are TRBV7-3 and TRBJ2-3, with 8 bases aligning to TRBD1. There are 17 residues in the CDR3. Trimming cost V 8 bases and J 0 bases; bases outside gene matches: 13. In germline, CDR1 is SGHTA, CDR2 FQGTGA. CDR3 DNA, as far as it was read: TGTGCCAGCCGCCCCACGGGACAGGCTACTAGCACAGATACG. This translates into CASRPTGQATSTDT. The CDR3 in full is CASRPTGQATSTDTQYF.

This clone was found many times. The CDR3 is cut off 3 residues early in the read; its end comes from the germline J gene. This sequence joins TRBV19 and TRBJ1-4, with 10 bases fitting TRBD1. Germline V gene lookup returns CDR1 LNHDA and CDR2 SQIVND (reference sequence). The CDR3 loop spans 14 amino acids. V lost 5 bases and J lost 3; bases outside the gene matches: 0. The sequenced part of the CDR3 DNA is TGTGCCAGTAGTGGGACAGGGGCTAATGAAAAA. Translated: CASSGTGANEK. The CDR3 as a whole reads CASSGTGANEKLFF. Filled out from reference TRBV19 and TRBJ1-4, the complete variable domain reads DGGITQSPKYLFRKEGQNVTLSCEQNLNHDAMYWYRQDPGQGLRLIYYSQIVNDFQKGDIAEGYSVSREKKESFPLTVTSAQKNPTAFYLCASSGTGANEKLFFGSGTQLSVL.

This clone has at least ten counts. The CDR3 is CASSPWDRGRHEQFF. The part of the CDR3 DNA that was read is TGTGCCAGCTCACCATGGGACAGGGGGAGGCATGAG. This rearrangement joins TRBV18 to TRBJ2-1, with 11 bases matching TRBD1. The read ends 3 residues shy of where the CDR3 ends; the end is completed using the germline J gene. The J segment lost 8 bases and the V segment lost 2 bases, leaving 5 bases of the junction unmatched. Germline CDR1 and CDR2: KGHSH and LQKENI. The CDR3 extends over 15 amino acids.

This clone was seen at least ten times. The read falls 3 residues short of the CDR3 end, and the missing part is taken from the germline J gene. This chain links TRBV29-1 with TRBJ2-7; maybe TRBD1 (5 bases). Germline loops: CDR1 SQVTM, CDR2 ANQGSEA. This CDR3 spans 14 amino acids. Trimming shortened V by 1 base and J by 5 bases, and 15 bases separated the two germline ends. CDR3 sequence reads: CSVEGGQGAHEQYF. The sequenced CDR3 bases are TGCAGCGTTGAAGGTGGGCAGGGTGCCCACGAG.

This clone was detected ten times or more. The CDR3 goes on 3 residues after the read ends, and that part is filled in from the germline J gene. The chain recombines TRBV18 with TRBJ2-7; 15 bases are a match to TRBD2. Germline lookup yields CDR1 KGHSH and CDR2 LQKENI. V lost 2 bases and J lost 4; bases outside the gene matches: 3. The CDR3 has 16 residues. The CDR3 spells CASSPGLAGGSYEQYF. The DNA read from the CDR3 is TGTGCCAGCTCACCAGGACTAGCGGGAGGGTCTTACGAG.

This clone was seen repeatedly, ten times or more. Coverage ceases 3 residues before the CDR3 finishes, and the germline J gene fills in the end. J is TRBJ1-5 and V is TRBV5-4, with D perhaps matching TRBD1 (6 bases). Germline CDR1 SGHNT, CDR2 YYREEE (reference sequence). Trimming cost V 2 bases and J 2 bases, with 11 bases left between them. The CDR3 extends over 15 amino acids. CDR3 DNA, as far as it was read: TGTGCCAGCAGCTTTGCGGGGGCCGGCAATCAGCCC. Encoded protein: CASSFAGAGNQP. The full CDR3 is CASSFAGAGNQPQHF.

This clone was counted many times. The read ends 3 residues before the CDR3 terminus; that terminus is restored from the germline J gene. The chain carries TRBV5-1 and TRBJ1-2; no reliable D call. Germline CDR1 SGHRS, CDR2 YFSETQ. The CDR3 runs to 12 residues. V was pared by 4 bases and J by 3 bases, with 7 bases between. The CDR3 protein is CASSDTDYGYTF. The CDR3 DNA, read in part, is TGCGCCAGCAGCGACACGGACTATGGC.

This clone was observed at least ten times. The read comes to an end 3 residues before the CDR3 does, leaving the germline J gene to fill in the end. The V call is TRBV5-1, the J call TRBJ2-6; 7 nucleotides line up with TRBD2. The germline gives CDR1 SGHRS, CDR2 YFSETQ. V gave up 7 bases and J gave up 2 bases; unmatched junction bases: 6. This CDR3 has 15 residues. The CDR3 region is CASGGVSPGANVLTF. The part of the CDR3 DNA that was read is TGCGCCAGCGGGGGGGTGAGCCCTGGGGCCAACGTC.

This clone has ten or more counts. Read coverage stops 3 residues before the CDR3 terminus; the germline J gene supplies the remainder. This chain links TRBV12-3 or TRBV12-4 with TRBJ1-1; TRBD1 matches 7 bases. Losses at the gene ends were 6 bases for V and 3 bases for J; bases not matched to a gene: 7. This CDR3 contains 14 residues. The covered CDR3 bases are TGTGCCAGCAGGTCTGGACAGGTTCACACTGAA. Its protein is CASRSGQVHTE. The CDR3 in full is CASRSGQVHTEAFF.

This clone was observed many times. The CDR3 is cut off 3 residues early in the read; its end comes from the germline J gene. This sequence joins TRBV30 and TRBJ2-5; 7 positions match TRBD1. Germline V gives CDR1 GTSNPN, CDR2 SVGIG (reference sequence). The CDR3 has 14 residues. Trimming at V came to 0 bases and at J to 7 bases, leaving 8 bases not matched to a gene. The CDR3 sequence: CAWSVQAGGGTQYF. The sequenced part of the CDR3 DNA is TGTGCCTGGAGTGTACAGGCAGGGGGTGGGACC.

This clone was seen at least ten times. The read terminates 3 residues ahead of where the CDR3 ends, so the germline J gene completes it. The rearrangement joins TRBV6-4 to TRBJ2-3; possibly TRBD2 for D (6 bases). The V end was cut by 3 bases, the J end by 2 bases, with 12 bases between. The CDR3 loop spans 15 amino acids. The germline CDR1 and CDR2 sequences are MRHNA and SNTAGT. This CDR3 is CASSDTGLITDTQYF. The part of the CDR3 DNA that was read is TGTGCCAGCAGTGATACCGGACTAATCACAGATACG.

This clone occurred many times. CDR3 amino acids: CASSSSGGTDTQYF. The DNA read from the CDR3 is TGCGCCAGCAGCTCTTCCGGGGGCACAGATACG. This chain uses TRBV5-1 with TRBJ2-3; tentatively, D is TRBD2 (5 bases). Sequencing ends 3 residues short of the CDR3 end; the germline J gene provides the rest. There are 14 residues in the CDR3. Between the trimmed V and J ends, which lost 3 bases and 1 base, there was a span of 9 bases. Germline V gene sequence: CDR1 SGHRS, CDR2 YFSETQ.